This TCR beta chain was captured by sequencing in a study of T cells expressing NK-cell markers. Study-level background: HCMV seropositivity characterized seven of the eight sequenced donors, and seronegativity one. Notes on the study in general: Evidence did not settle whether expanded NKG2C+ T cell clones targeted HCMV. The CD3+CD56-NKG2C+ fraction was also led by these clonotypes in several donors.

Germline-derived CDR1 and CDR2 are SGHRS and YFSETQ. This CDR3 is built from 15 residues. Comments on this clonotype: The target antigen is unknown.

UMI-tagged 5'RACE template switching yielded the TCR beta cDNA. TCRdb reanalyzed the 5' RACE reads, giving one entry per CDR3 protein sequence and no DNA. The sample has roughly 160,000 distinct CDR3 sequences; the top ten hold less than 20%. This clonotype was obtained from a woman between 18 and 69 years old in good health. Sequenced sample: blood T cells: a sorted CD56 or NKG2C T cell subset, CD4+ or CD8+ T cells, or bulk PBMC T cells (not recorded which). The chain recombines TRBV5-1 with TRBJ1-5; TCRdb names TRBD1, which stays unverified in the absence of DNA. The chain's CDR3 is CASSPTGGTGQPQHF.